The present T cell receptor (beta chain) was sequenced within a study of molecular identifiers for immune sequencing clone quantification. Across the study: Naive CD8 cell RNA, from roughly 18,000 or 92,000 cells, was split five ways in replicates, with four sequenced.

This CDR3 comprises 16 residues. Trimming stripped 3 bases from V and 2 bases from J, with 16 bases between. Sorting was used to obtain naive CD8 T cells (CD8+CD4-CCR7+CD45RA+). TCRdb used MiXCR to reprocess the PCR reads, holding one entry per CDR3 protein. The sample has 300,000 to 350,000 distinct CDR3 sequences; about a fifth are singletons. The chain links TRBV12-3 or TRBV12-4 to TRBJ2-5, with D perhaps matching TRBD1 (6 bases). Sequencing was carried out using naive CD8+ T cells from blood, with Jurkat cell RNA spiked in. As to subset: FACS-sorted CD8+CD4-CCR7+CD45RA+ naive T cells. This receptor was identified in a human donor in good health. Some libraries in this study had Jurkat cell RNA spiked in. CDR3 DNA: TGTGCCAGCAGTTTCCCCGGGACAAATTTTCAAGAGACCCAGTACTTC. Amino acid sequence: CASSFPGTNFQETQYF.